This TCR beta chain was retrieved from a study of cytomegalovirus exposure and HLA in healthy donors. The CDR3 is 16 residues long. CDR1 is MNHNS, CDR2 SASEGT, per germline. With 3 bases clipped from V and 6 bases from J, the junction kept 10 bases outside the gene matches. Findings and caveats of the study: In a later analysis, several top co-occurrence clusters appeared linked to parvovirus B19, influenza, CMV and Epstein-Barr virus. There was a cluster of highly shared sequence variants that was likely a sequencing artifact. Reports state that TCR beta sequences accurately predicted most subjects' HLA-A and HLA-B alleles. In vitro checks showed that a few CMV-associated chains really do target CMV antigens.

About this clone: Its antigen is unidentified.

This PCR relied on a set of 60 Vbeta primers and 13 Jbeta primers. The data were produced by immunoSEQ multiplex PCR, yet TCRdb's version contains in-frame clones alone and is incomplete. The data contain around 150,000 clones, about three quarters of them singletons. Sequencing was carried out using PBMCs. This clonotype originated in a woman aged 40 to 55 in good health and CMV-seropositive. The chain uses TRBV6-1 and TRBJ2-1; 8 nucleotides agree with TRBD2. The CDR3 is CASSDFSGSGVNEQFF. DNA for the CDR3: TGTGCCAGCAGTGATTTCAGCGGGAGTGGGGTCAATGAGCAGTTCTTC.